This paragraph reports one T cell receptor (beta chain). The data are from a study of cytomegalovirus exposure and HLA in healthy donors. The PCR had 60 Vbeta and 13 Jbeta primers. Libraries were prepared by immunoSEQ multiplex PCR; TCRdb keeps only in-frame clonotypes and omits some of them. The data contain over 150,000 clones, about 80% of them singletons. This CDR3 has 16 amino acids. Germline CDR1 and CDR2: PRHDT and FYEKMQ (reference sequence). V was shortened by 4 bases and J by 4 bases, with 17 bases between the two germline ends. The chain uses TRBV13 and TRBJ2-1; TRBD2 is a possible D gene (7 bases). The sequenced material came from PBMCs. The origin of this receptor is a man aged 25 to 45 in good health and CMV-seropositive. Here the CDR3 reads CASSSDQGRAYNEQFF. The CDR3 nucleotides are TGTGCCAGCAGCTCCGACCAGGGGAGGGCTTACAATGAGCAGTTCTTC.